Listed below are T cell receptor beta chains from one sample, sequenced in a study of CD8 T cells in ankylosing spondylitis. A single record per CDR3 protein comes from TCRdb applying MiXCR to the 5' RACE reads. The table has 750,000 to 850,000 distinct CDR3 sequences, approximately 12% seen once. The specimen was blood, either unsorted or a sorted T cell fraction (not recorded which). These receptors were obtained from a male donor with ankylosing spondylitis. Each CDR3 is given with its conserved first and last residue. Fields, in order: clone size, D gene, V gene, J gene, CDR3 DNA, CDR3 protein. A D gene is named only where the DNA matches it firmly. Rows give clone size only sometimes, using once, few, many, or a class for an expanded clone.

>-|TRBD2|TRBV9|TRBJ2-5
TGTGCCAGCAGCGAGGGACTAGCGGGGACTACCCAGTACTTC
CASSEGLAGTTQYF
>-|TRBD1|TRBV10-3|TRBJ1-3
TGTGCCATCAGTTTGGGACAGGTCGGAAACACCATATATTTT
CAISLGQVGNTIYF
>few|TRBD2|TRBV20-1|TRBJ2-1
TGCAGTGCCCCAATTAGCGGGAGAGGTGACAATGAGCAGTTCTTC
CSAPISGRGDNEQFF
>-|-|TRBV27|TRBJ1-2
TGTGCCAGCAGTTTAACTTCGCTGTATGGCTACACCTTC
CASSLTSLYGYTF
>few|-|TRBV4-2|TRBJ1-1
TGTGCCAGCAGCCAAGATCTAGGGGGAGCTGGAGCTTTCTTT
CASSQDLGGAGAFF
>few|-|TRBV7-2|TRBJ1-6
TGTGCCAGCAGCCGCGCCGGGGGGAGGAATTCACCCCTCCACTTT
CASSRAGGRNSPLHF
>-|-|TRBV15|TRBJ1-2
TGTGCCACCAGCAGAGACAGCCGTGGTTATGGCTACACCTTC
CATSRDSRGYGYTF
>few|-|TRBV20-1|TRBJ2-5
TGCAGTGCTAGTCCCAGCGGGCAAGAGACCCAGTACTTC
CSASPSGQETQYF
>few|-|TRBV7-8|TRBJ2-1
TGTGCCAGCAGCCCAAGGTTCGGTGGGTACAATGAGCAGTTCTTC
CASSPRFGGYNEQFF
>many|TRBD1|TRBV20-1|TRBJ1-4
TGCAGTGCTCCTGGGGACAGGGGAAAAGAAAAACTGTTTTTT
CSAPGDRGKEKLFF
>few|-|TRBV19|TRBJ1-4
TGTGCCAGTACTCGGCAAAGCAATGAAAAACTGTTTTTT
CASTRQSNEKLFF
>-|-|TRBV24-1|TRBJ1-1
TGTGCCACCTCATCTACCATGAACACTGAAGCTTTCTTT
CATSSTMNTEAFF
>-|TRBD1|TRBV6-2/TRBV6-3|TRBJ1-5
TGTGCCAGCAGTTGGACCTTGCGAGGGGGCGGGGGCAATCAGCCCCAGCATTTT
CASSWTLRGGGGNQPQHF
>-|-|TRBV29-1|TRBJ1-1
TGCAGCGTTGTCAGGGGAGTGTGGGCTGAAGCTTTCTTT
CSVVRGVWAEAFF
>-|-|TRBV20-1|TRBJ1-4
TGCAGTGCTAGAGAGGGTGGAGCGAGCGAACTGTTTTTT
CSAREGGASELFF
>few|-|TRBV5-1|TRBJ2-2
TGCGCCAGCAGCTTTCCCGGCGGGGAGCTGTTTTTT
CASSFPGGELFF
>many|-|TRBV12-3/TRBV12-4|TRBJ2-4
TGTGCCAGCAGTCAGGCGGACATTCAGTACTTC
CASSQADIQYF
>many|-|TRBV29-1|TRBJ2-3
TGCAGCGTTGAAGATGCACTAGCAGATACGCAGTATTTT
CSVEDALADTQYF
>few|-|TRBV5-1|TRBJ2-7
TGCGCCAGCAGCCTCGGCTCCGGCGGACCCTACGAGCAGTACTTC
CASSLGSGGPYEQYF
>many|-|TRBV29-1|TRBJ1-3
TGCAGCGTGGCGGTCTCTGGAAACACCATATATTTT
CSVAVSGNTIYF
>-|-|TRBV20-1|TRBJ2-1
TGCAGTGCTAGAGATAGGGGCGGTAGCTCCTACAATGAGCAGTTCTTC
CSARDRGGSSYNEQFF
>-|TRBD1|TRBV9|TRBJ1-4
TGTGCCAGCAGCGCCGACAGGGGAGGAGAAGAAAAACTGTTTTTT
CASSADRGGEEKLFF
>-|TRBD2|TRBV18|TRBJ2-5
TGTGCCAGCTCACCAAGACTAGCGGGAGGGTACCAAGAGACCCAGTACTTC
CASSPRLAGGYQETQYF
>few|-|TRBV4-3|TRBJ1-4
TGCGCCAGCAGCCTCTCTCCGGACCCTGAGATCGCGGAACTGTTTTTT
CASSLSPDPEIAELFF
>-|-|TRBV7-2|TRBJ1-5
TGTGCCAGCAGCGATGGGGAGGGGCTGCCCCAGCATTTT
CASSDGEGLPQHF
>few|TRBD1|TRBV20-1|TRBJ1-1
TGCAGTGCTGGATCGGACAGGGTCGTGAACACTGAAGCTTTCTTT
CSAGSDRVVNTEAFF
>-|-|TRBV5-1|TRBJ2-2
TGCGCCAGCAGGCGTCTCCAGCCCGGGGAGCTGTTTTTT
CASRRLQPGELFF
>few|TRBD1|TRBV20-1|TRBJ2-1
TGCAGTGCTAGTCACAGGGGGCCGGAGGGGAATGAGCAGTTCTTC
CSASHRGPEGNEQFF
>few|-|TRBV20-1|TRBJ2-5
TGCAGTGCTAGAGACCTCCTAAGGAGGGGGGAGACCCAGTACTTC
CSARDLLRRGETQYF
>-|TRBD2|TRBV20-1|TRBJ2-1
TGCAGTGCTAGAGTACTAGCGGAGTACAATGAGCAGTTCTTC
CSARVLAEYNEQFF
>-|-|TRBV10-3|TRBJ2-1
TGTGCCATCAAGAACGAGGGAATTCTGGGTCCGTTCTTC
CAIKNEGILGPFF
>many|-|TRBV29-1|TRBJ2-1
TGCAGCGCCGGGTTGGACCCTATCGGAGATGAGCAGTTCTTC
CSAGLDPIGDEQFF
>many|TRBD2|TRBV20-1|TRBJ2-3
TGCAGTGCTTATCAACTAGCGGGGGCACCCACAGATACGCAGTATTTT
CSAYQLAGAPTDTQYF
>few|-|TRBV7-2|TRBJ1-2
TGTGCCAGCAGCTTAGCGGCCGTGCTATATGGCTACACCTTC
CASSLAAVLYGYTF
>-|TRBD1|TRBV2|TRBJ2-5
TGTGCCAGCAGTGCGGGCAGGGGGCCGGAGACCCAGTACTTC
CASSAGRGPETQYF
>-|-|TRBV5-1|TRBJ1-2
TGCGCCAGCAGCTTTGGGATCAGGGATGGCTACACCTTC
CASSFGIRDGYTF
>-|-|TRBV20-1|TRBJ1-1
TGCAGTGCTAGTGATACCCGCCAGGGGAACACTGAAGCTTTCTTT
CSASDTRQGNTEAFF
>many|TRBD1|TRBV7-2|TRBJ1-1
TGTGCCAGCAGCTTCCAGGGGGCTCGGGCTGAAGCTTTCTTT
CASSFQGARAEAFF
>few|TRBD1|TRBV30|TRBJ2-3
TGTGCCTGGAGTACGGGACAGGGCTCAGATACGCAGTATTTT
CAWSTGQGSDTQYF
>many|-|TRBV5-1|TRBJ1-5
TGCGCCAGCAGCTCTGACGGTCTGTCGGGTCAGCCCCAGCATTTT
CASSSDGLSGQPQHF
>many|TRBD1|TRBV6-6|TRBJ1-2
TGTGCCAGCAGGATGACAGGGACCAATGGCTACACCTTC
CASRMTGTNGYTF
>few|-|TRBV7-3|TRBJ2-5
TGTGCCAGCAGCTACGACACAGGCCAAGAGACCCAGTACTTC
CASSYDTGQETQYF